Listed below are T cell receptor beta chains from one sample, sequenced in a study of a mutant IDH1 vaccine in newly diagnosed glioma. Antigen specificity for these receptors is unknown. TCRdb's table, derived via immunoSEQ multiplex PCR, lists solely in-frame clones and lacks some. The sample holds approximately 70,000 clones, 84% seen once. The specimen comprised PBMCs, sampled from a glioma patient whose treatment included an IDH1 peptide vaccine. These receptors all come from a man aged 18 to 30 with glioma. CDR3s include the opening cysteine and the closing phenylalanine or tryptophan. The order of the fields is D gene, J gene, V gene, CDR3 length, clone size, CDR3 protein, CDR3 DNA. D genes are given only for firm matches. Clone sizes are given selectively: once, few, many, or a class where the clone is expanded.

TRBD1	TRBJ1-1	TRBV2	14	NA	CASRGQGGRTEAFF	TGTGCCAGCAGGGGACAGGGTGGTCGGACTGAAGCTTTCTTT
NA	TRBJ1-1	TRBV9	14	NA	CASSTRAVNTEAFF	TGTGCCAGCAGCACCCGCGCAGTGAACACTGAAGCTTTCTTT
NA	TRBJ1-4	TRBV5-5	16	NA	CASSWGLPTTNEKLFF	TGTGCCAGCAGCTGGGGACTCCCGACAACTAATGAAAAACTGTTTTTT
NA	TRBJ1-5	TRBV5-1	16	once	CASSLRGQGSNQPQHF	TGCGCCAGCAGCTTGCGGGGGCAGGGAAGCAATCAGCCCCAGCATTTT
TRBD2	TRBJ2-3	TRBV30	12	NA	CAERGGTDTQYF	TGTGCCGAGCGGGGGGGCACAGATACGCAGTATTTT
NA	TRBJ1-1	TRBV18	14	few	CASLPGHENTEAFF	TGTGCCAGCTTACCGGGACACGAGAACACTGAAGCTTTCTTT
NA	TRBJ1-1	TRBV7-2	14	NA	CASSLGRKNTEAFF	TGTGCCAGCAGCTTAGGCAGGAAGAACACTGAAGCTTTCTTT
TRBD2	TRBJ2-1	TRBV7-2	15	NA	CASSLPGLAGAEQFF	TGTGCCAGCAGCCTACCGGGACTAGCGGGGGCTGAGCAGTTCTTC
NA	TRBJ2-7	TRBV19	13	few	CASSFQGSYEQYF	TGTGCCAGTAGTTTCCAGGGGTCCTACGAGCAGTACTTC
NA	TRBJ1-5	TRBV19	12	NA	CASSTRGQPQHF	TGTGCCAGTAGTACCCGGGGTCAGCCCCAGCATTTT
NA	TRBJ2-3	TRBV7-6	17	NA	CASSFSSNSHGTDTQYF	TGTGCCAGCAGCTTTTCCTCTAACAGTCATGGGACAGATACGCAGTATTTT
NA	TRBJ1-1	TRBV5-6	14	NA	CASSGRTVNTEAFF	TGTGCCAGCAGCGGGAGGACAGTTAACACTGAAGCTTTCTTT
NA	TRBJ2-7	TRBV6-5	15	NA	CASSYSGGAGYEQYF	TGTGCCAGCAGTTACTCTGGCGGGGCTGGCTACGAGCAGTACTTC
NA	TRBJ1-2	TRBV18	18	NA	CASSPARGGPRTNYGYTF	TGTGCCAGCTCACCGGCCCGGGGGGGGCCAAGGACTAACTATGGCTACACCTTC
TRBD1	TRBJ1-1	TRBV7-8	15	once	CASSSRDRANTEAFF	TGTGCCAGCAGCTCCCGCGACAGGGCGAACACTGAAGCTTTCTTT
TRBD2	TRBJ2-1	TRBV4-3	18	once	CASSLRGLAGDFMDEQFF	TGCGCCAGCAGCCTTCGGGGACTAGCGGGAGATTTTATGGATGAGCAGTTCTTC
NA	TRBJ2-1	TRBV4-3	17	NA	CASSQSFIVASYNEQFF	TGCGCCAGCAGCCAATCTTTTATAGTCGCCTCCTACAATGAGCAGTTCTTC
NA	TRBJ1-2	TRBV19	16	NA	CASSTLMAGLNYGYTF	TGTGCCAGTAGCACCCTAATGGCAGGACTTAACTATGGCTACACCTTC
NA	TRBJ1-2	TRBV7-8	14	NA	CASSHPLLTYGYTF	TGTGCCAGCAGCCATCCGCTGCTAACCTATGGCTACACCTTC
NA	TRBJ1-1	TRBV9	15	few	CASSTHTGGNTEAFF	TGTGCCAGCAGCACACACACTGGGGGGAACACTGAAGCTTTCTTT
TRBD1	TRBJ2-1	TRBV5-1	15	NA	CASSVDRGLGNEQFF	TGCGCCAGCAGCGTGGACAGGGGATTGGGGAATGAGCAGTTCTTC
TRBD1	TRBJ1-1	TRBV6-5	12	NA	CASGDRGTEAFF	TGTGCCAGCGGGGACAGGGGAACTGAAGCTTTCTTT
NA	TRBJ2-7	TRBV21-1	14	NA	CASNPGYLPYEQYF	TGTGCCAGCAACCCCGGGTACCTCCCTTACGAGCAGTACTTC
NA	TRBJ1-4	TRBV7-8	14	NA	CASSFQQINEKLFF	TGTGCCAGCAGCTTCCAACAGATTAATGAAAAACTGTTTTTT
TRBD1	TRBJ2-1	TRBV19	15	NA	CASTPGTGAFYEQFF	TGTGCCAGTACCCCAGGGACAGGGGCCTTCTATGAGCAGTTCTTC
TRBD2	TRBJ2-3	TRBV5-1	14	NA	CASSQGLAADTQYF	TGCGCCAGCAGTCAAGGACTAGCCGCAGATACGCAGTATTTT
NA	TRBJ1-2	TRBV18	16	few	CASSPTTPDSGYGYTF	TGTGCCAGCTCACCAACGACTCCGGACAGCGGCTATGGCTACACCTTC
NA	TRBJ1-5	TRBV6-5	15	once	CASSYSGRSNQPQHF	TGTGCCAGCAGTTACTCAGGGCGTAGCAATCAGCCCCAGCATTTT
TRBD1	TRBJ1-2	TRBV7-9	14	NA	CASTLDRTNYGYTF	TGTGCCAGCACCCTGGACAGGACTAACTATGGCTACACCTTC
TRBD1	TRBJ2-7	TRBV15	16	NA	CATSRASGQGLYEQYF	TGTGCCACCAGCAGAGCGTCTGGACAGGGACTCTACGAGCAGTACTTC
TRBD1	TRBJ1-1	TRBV11-2	17	NA	CASSLAGTGYTNTEAFF	TGTGCCAGCAGCTTAGCGGGGACAGGGTACACGAACACTGAAGCTTTCTTT
NA	TRBJ1-6	TRBV4-3	15	NA	CASSQAAGDNSPLHF	TGCGCCAGCAGCCAGGCGGCAGGGGATAATTCACCCCTCCACTTT
TRBD1	TRBJ1-1	TRBV18	15	NA	CASSPEAGGDTEAFF	TGTGCCAGCTCACCAGAGGCAGGGGGAGACACTGAAGCTTTCTTT
TRBD2	TRBJ2-5	TRBV5-1	18	NA	CASIGGTSGASYQETQYF	TGCGCCAGCATTGGGGGGACTAGCGGGGCTTCGTACCAAGAGACCCAGTACTTC